These 25 T cell receptor beta chains came from one sample sequenced in a study of cytomegalovirus exposure and HLA in healthy donors. Amplification used 60 Vbeta primers and 13 Jbeta primers. The protocol was immunoSEQ multiplex PCR, while the TCRdb copy is restricted to in-frame clones and leaves out a portion. The profile shows about 120,000 clones, 75% of them singletons. The specimen sequenced was PBMCs. Receptors were obtained from a woman in her thirties or forties in good health and CMV-seropositive.

The J gene is TRBJ1-2, the V gene TRBV18, with D possibly TRBD1 on 5 matching bases. Germline V gene sequence: CDR1 KGHSH, CDR2 LQKENI. The CDR3 has 13 amino acids. V shed 3 bases and J shed 8 bases, with 13 bases lying between them. CDR3 loop: CASSPGGARGYTF. In DNA, the CDR3 is TGTGCCAGCTCACCGGGCGGGGCCAGGGGCTACACCTTC. Full variable domain (remainder filled in from reference TRBV18 and TRBJ1-2): NAGVMQNPRHLVRRRGQEARLRCSPMKGHSHVYWYRQLPEEGLKFMVYLQKENIIDESGMPKERFSAEFPKEGPSILRIQQVVRGDSAAYFCASSPGGARGYTFGSGTRLTVV.

The chain combines TRBV5-4 with TRBJ1-2; a weak D match, TRBD1 (5 bases). This CDR3 comprises 15 residues. Trimming cost V 2 bases and J 4 bases, with 15 bases left between them. Per the germline V gene, CDR1 is SGHNT and CDR2 is YYREEE (reference sequence). This CDR3 is CASSFYGQGGYGYTF. The CDR3 bases are TGTGCCAGCAGCTTCTATGGTCAGGGAGGCTATGGCTACACCTTC.

The chain is built from TRBV18 and TRBJ1-4; D not certain. Germline CDR1 KGHSH, CDR2 LQKENI. The CDR3 totals 13 residues. The ends were cut back, 2 bases at V and 3 bases at J, with 4 bases in the middle. CDR3 protein: CASSPGPNEKLFF. The CDR3 region has the DNA TGTGCCAGCTCACCAGGGCCTAATGAAAAACTGTTTTTT.

The chain links TRBV29-1 to TRBJ2-3, with TRBD1 identical over 7 bases. CDR1 is SQVTM, CDR2 ANQGSEA, per germline. The V segment lost 6 bases and the J segment 1 base; nucleotides outside the gene matches: 1. The CDR3 contains 12 residues. The DNA of the CDR3 is TGCAGCGTCGACAGGGGCACAGATACGCAGTATTTT. Amino acid sequence: CSVDRGTDTQYF.

This clone has more than one count but fewer than ten. The V gene is TRBV7-9, the J gene TRBJ1-1, with TRBD1 as a possible D gene (5 bases). There are 13 residues in the CDR3. V shed 8 bases and J shed 1 base, with 11 bases lying between them. The germline V gene has CDR1 SEHNR and CDR2 FQNEAQ (reference sequence). The CDR3 DNA reads as TGTGCCAGCGGCGGACATTCGAACACTGAAGCTTTCTTT. This encodes CASGGHSNTEAFF.

V usage is TRBV7-6 and J usage is TRBJ2-7, with 10 bases matching TRBD1. CDR1 is SGHVS, CDR2 FNYEAQ, per germline. The CDR3 spans 14 residues. Trimming cost V 5 bases and J 3 bases; bases outside gene matches: 4. CDR3 sequence reads: CASSPDRGDYEQYF. CDR3 nucleotide sequence: TGTGCCAGCAGCCCGGACAGGGGGGACTACGAGCAGTACTTC.

V is TRBV12-5 and J is TRBJ1-2, with a tentative D call TRBD1 (6 bases). The V end was cut by 0 bases, the J end by 6 bases, with 14 bases between. From germline, CDR1 is LGHNT and CDR2 FRNRAP. This CDR3 contains 15 residues. Here the CDR3 reads CASGLVPGVENGYTF. The CDR3 bases are TGTGCTAGTGGTTTGGTACCAGGGGTAGAAAATGGCTACACCTTC.

The CDR3 DNA follows: TGTGCCAGCAGTTACTCCGGGAACCCGTCTGGAAACACCATATATTTT. Translated, it gives CASSYSGNPSGNTIYF. The genes are TRBV6-5 and TRBJ1-3; no clear D. Germline V gene data show CDR1 as MNHEY and CDR2 as SVGAGI. Trimming took off 0 bases at V and 1 base at J, with 10 bases between the two ends. This CDR3 has 16 amino acids.

J is TRBJ2-1 and V is TRBV5-8; no clear D. Trimming took off 0 bases at V and 0 bases at J, with 10 bases between the two ends. The CDR3 is 16 amino acids. The germline V gene encodes CDR1 SGHTS and CDR2 YDEGEE. The CDR3 region is CASSLARLRSYNEQFF. CDR3 DNA sequence: TGTGCCAGCAGCTTGGCGAGGCTACGCTCCTACAATGAGCAGTTCTTC.

This clone was detected only a few times. This sequence joins TRBV7-3 and TRBJ2-1; 13 bases map to TRBD2. J was trimmed by 1 base and V by 5 bases; bases with no gene match: 17. The germline gives CDR1 SGHTA, CDR2 FQGTGA. The CDR3 contains 21 residues. CDR3 amino acids: CASSPPQPLAGGPESYNEQFF. DNA of the CDR3: TGTGCCAGCAGCCCCCCCCAGCCACTAGCGGGAGGGCCAGAGTCCTACAATGAGCAGTTCTTC.

V usage is TRBV29-1 and J usage is TRBJ2-1; tentative D call: TRBD1 (7 bases). Germline V lookup: CDR1 SQVTM, CDR2 ANQGSEA. The CDR3 totals 14 residues. V gave up 3 bases and J gave up 2 bases, with 11 bases separating them. CDR3 DNA sequence: TGCAGCGTTGACAGGGGGGCTGCCTACAATGAGCAGTTCTTC. Translating gives CSVDRGAAYNEQFF.

The rearrangement joins TRBV7-9 to TRBJ2-1, with TRBD2 matching over 10 bases. The CDR3 runs to 15 residues. Germline CDR1 and CDR2: SEHNR and FQNEAQ (reference sequence). Losses at the gene ends were 1 base for V and 4 bases for J; bases not matched to a gene: 1. The CDR3 spells CASSLGTSGYNEQFF. In DNA, the CDR3 is TGTGCCAGCAGCTTAGGGACTAGCGGATACAATGAGCAGTTCTTC. Full variable domain (remainder filled in from reference TRBV7-9 and TRBJ2-1): DTGVSQNPRHKITKRGQNVTFRCDPISEHNRLYWYRQTLGQGPEFLTYFQNEAQLEKSRLLSDRFSAERPKGSFSTLEIQRTEQGDSAMYLCASSLGTSGYNEQFFGPGTRLTVL.

This chain joins TRBV13 and TRBJ2-4, with TRBD2 as a possible D gene (5 bases). The V gene's germline CDR1 is PRHDT and CDR2 FYEKMQ (reference sequence). V lost 5 bases, J lost 8 bases, and 13 bases lay in between. The CDR3 has 13 amino acids. The CDR3 is CASSPTGFDIQYF. As DNA, the CDR3 is TGTGCCAGCAGCCCCACGGGGTTTGACATTCAGTACTTC.

In this sample, this clone turned up a few times. The gene calls are TRBV2 and TRBJ1-4, with D possibly TRBD1 on 5 matching bases. V was shortened by 6 bases and J by 8 bases, with 19 bases between the two germline ends. Germline V gives CDR1 SNHLY, CDR2 FYNNEI. The length of the CDR3 is 15 residues. The CDR3 nucleotides read TGTGCCAGCAGCGCACAGGATTGGGTTAGCGAAAAACTGTTTTTT. Amino acid sequence: CASSAQDWVSEKLFF.

The chain has TRBV25-1 and TRBJ2-5; TRBD2 might be the D (6 bases). The DNA end is more similar to TRBJ2-7, so the J call may be wrong. In germline, CDR1 is MGHDK, CDR2 SYGVNS. This CDR3 spans 12 amino acids. The CDR3 DNA follows: TGTGCCAGCAGAACCGGGAGCTACGAGCAGTACTTC. This gives the protein CASRTGSYEQYF.

The chain recombines TRBV4-1 with TRBJ1-1, with D unresolved. Between the trimmed V and J ends, which lost 3 bases and 1 base, there was a span of 9 bases. The CDR3 has 14 amino acids. CDR1 is MGHRA and CDR2 is YSYEKL in the germline V gene. CDR3 loop: CASSQAETNTEAFF. The CDR3 nucleotides are TGCGCCAGCAGCCAGGCTGAAACGAACACTGAAGCTTTCTTT.

The chain joins TRBV6-6 to TRBJ1-1, with unresolved D. The CDR3 has 14 amino acids. Germline lookup yields CDR1 MNHNY and CDR2 SVGAGI (reference sequence). Trimming pared 2 bases from V and 1 base from J, leaving 8 bases between. For the CDR3, the DNA is TGTGCCAGCAGTTACGGACTGGCGAACACTGAAGCTTTCTTT. Amino acids: CASSYGLANTEAFF.

This chain connects TRBV6-5 to TRBJ2-5; tentatively, D is TRBD1 (7 bases). CDR3 size: 14 residues. The V and J ends lost 10 bases and 5 bases respectively, with 20 bases between them. CDR1 and CDR2 from the germline V gene are MNHEY and SVGAGI. DNA of the CDR3: TGTGCCACCAGGAGAGGAGGGGGCGGGGAGACCCAGTACTTC. This sequence encodes CATRRGGGGETQYF.

The chain has TRBV5-1 and TRBJ2-7, with a tentative D call TRBD1 (7 bases). Trimming removed 4 bases at V and 2 bases at J, with 13 bases between. The CDR3 contains 14 residues. Germline CDR1 is SGHRS and CDR2 is YFSETQ. The CDR3 protein is CASSGGTATYEQYF. The CDR3 DNA reads TGCGCCAGCAGCGGGGGGACAGCTACCTACGAGCAGTACTTC. The full variable domain, completed using reference TRBV5-1 and TRBJ2-7, is KAGVTQTPRYLIKTRGQQVTLSCSPISGHRSVSWYQQTPGQGLQFLFEYFSETQRNKGNFPGRFSGRQFSNSRSEMNVSTLELGDSALYLCASSGGTATYEQYFGPGTRLTVT.

The chain couples TRBV27 to TRBJ2-5; the match to TRBD2 covers 8 bases. Trimming took 7 bases from V and 9 from J; bases not matched to a gene: 4. This CDR3 region has 11 residues. CDR1 MNHEY and CDR2 SMNVEV come from the germline V gene (reference sequence). As DNA, the CDR3 is TGTGCCAGCACCCGGGAGGGGGCCCAGTACTTC. As protein: CASTREGAQYF.

CDR3 loop: CASSLVQGQKAEAFF. As DNA, the CDR3 is TGCGCCAGCAGCTTGGTTCAGGGACAAAAGGCTGAAGCTTTCTTT. V gene TRBV5-1 combines with J gene TRBJ1-1; D perhaps matches TRBD1 (6 bases). The ends were cut back, 0 bases at V and 6 bases at J, with 15 bases in the middle. The germline gives CDR1 SGHRS, CDR2 YFSETQ. The CDR3 loop spans 15 amino acids.

The V and J genes are TRBV27 and TRBJ2-4; D ambiguous. Germline V gene data show CDR1 as MNHEY and CDR2 as SMNVEV (reference sequence). The CDR3 runs to 13 residues. The germline V and J ends were trimmed by 3 bases and 1 base, with 4 bases remaining between them. CDR3 nucleotide sequence: TGTGCCAGCAGTTTCTCTGCCAAAAACATTCAGTACTTC. Its translation: CASSFSAKNIQYF.

V gene TRBV7-2 combines with J gene TRBJ2-3, with TRBD2 matching over 9 bases. Trimming at V came to 7 bases and at J to 1 base, leaving 6 bases not matched to a gene. From germline, CDR1 is SGHTA and CDR2 FQGNSA. This CDR3 has 15 residues. The CDR3 DNA reads TGTGCCAGCAAGATCCAGCGGGGGGGCACAGATACGCAGTATTTT. The encoded protein is CASKIQRGGTDTQYF.

This clone was found once. The rearrangement joins TRBV4-3 to TRBJ2-5; 9 bases agree with TRBD2. The CDR3 totals 18 residues. The V segment lost 0 bases and the J segment 4 bases; nucleotides outside the gene matches: 12. Per germline, CDR1 LGHNA and CDR2 YSLEER. The CDR3 DNA reads TGCGCCAGCAGCCAAGATGGCGGGGGGGCCGGAAAAAGAGAGACCCAGTACTTC. The encoded protein is CASSQDGGGAGKRETQYF.

CDR3 loop: CASSILTGQETQYF. The CDR3, as DNA: TGTGCCAGTAGTATACTGACAGGACAAGAGACCCAGTACTTC. The chain has TRBV19 and TRBJ2-5; D may be TRBD1 (6 bases). Germline V gives CDR1 LNHDA, CDR2 SQIVND (reference sequence). Between the trimmed V and J ends, which lost 2 bases and 2 bases, there was a span of 9 bases. The CDR3 length is 14 residues.